This T cell receptor (beta chain) was identified in a study of T cell responses to AZD1222 COVID-19 vaccine. This CDR3 has 13 amino acids. The germline CDR1 and CDR2 sequences are SGDLS and YYNGEE. V gave up 4 bases and J gave up 6 bases, with 10 bases separating them. Study-wide findings and caveats: Most donors were white British, females outnumbered males, and clonal diversity was possibly underestimated.

Data came from immunoSEQ multiplex PCR; TCRdb stores just in-frame clones and leaves some out. This table holds more than 85,000 clones, about 85% found once. Worth noting for this clone: The target antigen is unknown.

The chain is built from TRBV9 and TRBJ2-2, with D perhaps matching TRBD2 (6 bases). This sequence was found in an adult in good health. Sequencing was performed on peripheral blood, taken on day 0 of AZD1222 vaccination. The CDR3 sequence is CASSPWGAGELFF. For the CDR3, the DNA is TGTGCCAGCAGCCCGTGGGGGGCCGGGGAGCTGTTTTTT.